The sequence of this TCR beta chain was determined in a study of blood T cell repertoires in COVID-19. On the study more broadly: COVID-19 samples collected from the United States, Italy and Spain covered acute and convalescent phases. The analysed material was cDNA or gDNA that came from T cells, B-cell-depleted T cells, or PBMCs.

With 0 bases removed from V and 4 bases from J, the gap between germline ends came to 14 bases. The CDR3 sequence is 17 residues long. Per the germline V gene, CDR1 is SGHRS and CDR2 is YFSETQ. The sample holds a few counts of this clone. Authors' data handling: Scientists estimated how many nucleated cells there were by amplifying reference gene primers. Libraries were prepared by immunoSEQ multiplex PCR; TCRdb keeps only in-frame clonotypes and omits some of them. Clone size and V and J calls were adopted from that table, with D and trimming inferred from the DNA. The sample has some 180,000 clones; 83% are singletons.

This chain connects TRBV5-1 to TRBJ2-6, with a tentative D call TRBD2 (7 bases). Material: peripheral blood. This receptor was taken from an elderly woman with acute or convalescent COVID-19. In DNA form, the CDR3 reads TGCGCCAGCAGCTTGGCCGCGGGGGCGTTGGGGGCCAACGTCCTGACTTTC. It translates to CASSLAAGALGANVLTF.